What follows are 18 T cell receptor beta chains derived from one specimen sequenced in a study of shared clonotypes between healthy human individuals. Clones were sequenced by immunoSEQ multiplex PCR, and TCRdb holds only the in-frame ones, with some missing. The sample carries about 2.4 million clones, approximately 93% recorded once. The sequencing sample was made of naive CD4+ T cells from PBMCs. Subset noted: CD45RA+ positively selected. All receptors derive from a man aged 18 to 29 in good health. Some clones in this sample may be carry-over from other donors' samples.

CDR3 protein: CASITLQDQPQHF. The CDR3 coding sequence is TGTGCCAGCATCACGCTCCAAGATCAGCCCCAGCATTTT. V gene TRBV28 combines with J gene TRBJ1-5; D gene uncertain. Deletions cut 7 bases from V and 5 bases from J, with 12 bases between. Germline CDR1 is MDHEN and CDR2 is SYDVKM. The CDR3 sequence is 13 residues long.

Note on this clone: One end of the junction varies from germline; a read error may be responsible. The rearrangement uses TRBV7-3 and TRBJ1-1; no clear D gene. The CDR3 extends over 13 amino acids. Germline V gives CDR1 SGHTA, CDR2 FQGTGA. The CDR3 reads CASSITENTEAFF. In nucleotides, the CDR3 is TGTGCCAGCAGCATAACAGAGAACACTGAAGCTTTCTTT.

The chain employs TRBV4-1 and TRBJ1-1; D call uncertain. Trimming took 0 bases from V and 0 from J, leaving 14 bases between them. This CDR3 comprises 17 residues. Germline CDR1 reads MGHRA; CDR2 reads YSYEKL. CDR3 sequence: CASSQDPPRSLNTEAFF. The CDR3 coding sequence is TGCGCCAGCAGCCAAGACCCCCCGCGGTCTCTGAACACTGAAGCTTTCTTT.

The gene calls are TRBV7-3 and TRBJ2-1; D is uncertain. The CDR3 extends over 14 amino acids. CDR1 and CDR2 (germline): SGHTA, FQGTGA. Trimming pared 4 bases from V and 0 bases from J, leaving 7 bases between. The CDR3 nucleotides read TGTGCCAGCAGCTCTGAAGGCTCCTACAATGAGCAGTTCTTC. It yields the protein CASSSEGSYNEQFF.

The CDR3 loop reads CATRPTSRGPNEQFF. CDR3 coding DNA: TGTGCCACCAGGCCGACTAGCAGGGGACCCAATGAGCAGTTCTTC. The chain combines TRBV15 with TRBJ2-1, with D possibly matching TRBD2 (7 bases). This CDR3 has 15 amino acids. V gave up 6 bases and J gave up 6 bases, with 18 bases separating them. Germline CDR1 is LNHNV and CDR2 is YYDKDF (reference sequence).

This sequence joins TRBV28 and TRBJ2-3; a weak D match, TRBD1 (6 bases). Between the trimmed V and J ends, which lost 7 bases and 2 bases, there was a span of 13 bases. CDR1 and CDR2 from the germline V gene are MDHEN and SYDVKM. CDR3 length equals 14 residues. CDR3 protein: CASIRTVFTDTQYF. CDR3 DNA: TGTGCCAGCATCCGGACAGTTTTCACAGATACGCAGTATTTT.

This clone was seen only a few times. The J gene is TRBJ1-1, the V gene TRBV5-1; D possibly corresponds to TRBD1 (6 bases). Germline values: CDR1 SGHRS, CDR2 YFSETQ. This CDR3 has 14 residues. The V end was cut by 7 bases, the J end by 5 bases, with 18 bases between. The CDR3 reads CASGGGAQATEAFF. CDR3 coding DNA: TGCGCCAGCGGAGGGGGGGCGCAGGCGACTGAAGCTTTCTTT.

The DNA of the CDR3 is TGTGCCAGCAGTACCCTACAGGGGTTCCCTAGCAATGAGCAGTTCTTC. It codes for CASSTLQGFPSNEQFF. The V gene is TRBV28, the J gene TRBJ2-1, with 7 bases fitting TRBD1. The CDR3 loop spans 16 amino acids. V shed 5 bases and J 6 bases; nucleotides not matched to a gene: 13. Germline CDR1 MDHEN, CDR2 SYDVKM.

This chain joins TRBV5-8 and TRBJ1-2; D not certain. The CDR3 is 14 residues long. Trimming cost V 4 bases and J 7 bases, with 17 bases left between them. The germline CDR1 and CDR2 sequences are SGHTS and YDEGEE. The CDR3 loop reads CASSTRGPGRGYTF. The DNA for the CDR3 is TGTGCCAGCAGCACCCGGGGTCCCGGTCGTGGCTACACCTTC.

V gene TRBV7-3 combines with J gene TRBJ2-1; a possible D gene is TRBD2 (5 bases). CDR3 size: 13 residues. V was pared by 1 base and J by 10 bases, with 11 bases between. CDR1 is SGHTA and CDR2 is FQGTGA in the germline V gene. The CDR3 bases are TGTGCCAGCAGCTTAAGGGAGCAGACCGAGCAGTTCTTC. Its translation is CASSLREQTEQFF.

The gene calls are TRBV28 and TRBJ2-7, with 8 bases identical to TRBD1. The CDR3 spans 13 residues. V dropped 7 bases and J dropped 0; count of bases not matched to a gene: 2. The germline V gene has CDR1 MDHEN and CDR2 SYDVKM. This chain's CDR3 is CASNGQGSYEQYF. The CDR3 region has the DNA TGTGCCAGCAATGGACAGGGCTCCTACGAGCAGTACTTC.

The CDR3 sequence: CAISEAGPTDTQYF. CDR3 in DNA: TGTGCCATCAGTGAGGCAGGACCAACAGATACGCAGTATTTT. This chain joins TRBV10-3 and TRBJ2-3; the D is unclear. The germline CDR1 and CDR2 sequences are ENHRY and SYGVKD. The CDR3 is made up of 14 amino acids. The V end was cut by 2 bases, the J end by 3 bases, with 9 bases between.

CDR3 sequence (DNA): TGTGCCAGCAGCTTTAGAGGGGCGATAGAGACCCAGTACTTC. The encoded protein is CASSFRGAIETQYF. The chain recombines TRBV7-6 with TRBJ2-5; TRBD1 or TRBD2 may be the D gene (5 bases each). This CDR3 is 14 amino acids long. Germline V lookup: CDR1 SGHVS, CDR2 FNYEAQ. The V gene lost 3 bases and the J gene lost 4 bases, with 12 bases spanning the gap.

For this clone: The same CDR3 arises from other DNA sequences in this sample as well. This chain joins TRBV7-9 and TRBJ1-3; D unclear. Trimming stripped 1 base from V and 4 bases from J, with 8 bases between. The CDR3 totals 14 residues. Germline assignment: CDR1 SEHNR and CDR2 FQNEAQ (reference sequence). The CDR3 loop is CASSLETAGNTIYF. The CDR3 DNA follows: TGTGCCAGCAGCTTAGAAACAGCAGGAAACACCATATATTTT.

The J gene is TRBJ1-5, the V gene TRBV10-3; D remains unclear. Germline CDR1 is ENHRY and CDR2 is SYGVKD. This CDR3 region has 16 residues. V was cut by 0 bases and J by 4 bases, with 13 bases left in between. The CDR3 sequence: CAISESRASGNQPQHF. The CDR3 DNA is TGTGCCATCAGTGAGTCTCGGGCCTCGGGGAATCAGCCCCAGCATTTT.

The chain joins TRBV6-4 to TRBJ2-4, with D possibly being TRBD2 (6 bases). The CDR3 runs to 13 residues. Germline CDR1 is MRHNA and CDR2 is SNTAGT. With 6 bases removed from V and 9 bases from J, the gap between germline ends came to 15 bases. The CDR3 loop is CASSGTAGGIQYF. The CDR3 DNA reads TGTGCCAGCAGCGGGACGGCCGGGGGCATTCAGTACTTC.

The genes are TRBV2 and TRBJ1-1, with D perhaps TRBD1 (5 bases). The CDR3 covers 14 residues. Trimming took off 5 bases at V and 1 base at J, with 11 bases between the two ends. Looked up from germline, CDR1 is SNHLY and CDR2 is FYNNEI. This chain's CDR3 is CASSRQLTNTEAFF. The CDR3 DNA is TGTGCCAGCAGTCGACAGTTGACGAACACTGAAGCTTTCTTT. Full variable domain (missing parts from reference TRBV2 and TRBJ1-1): EPEVTQTPSHQVTQMGQEVILRCVPISNHLYFYWYRQILGQKVEFLVSFYNNEISEKSEIFDDQFSVERPDGSNFTLKIRSTKLEDSAMYFCASSRQLTNTEAFFGQGTRLTVV.

CDR3 residues: CASSYGGYQPQHF. The CDR3, as DNA: TGTGCCAGCAGTTACGGGGGTTACCAGCCCCAGCATTTT. The genes are TRBV27 and TRBJ1-5; perhaps TRBD1 as D (5 bases). Germline CDR1 is MNHEY and CDR2 is SMNVEV (reference sequence). Trimming shortened V by 4 bases and J by 7 bases, and 11 bases separated the two germline ends. This CDR3 region has 13 residues.